This T cell receptor beta chain was recorded in a study of T cell responses to AZD1222 COVID-19 vaccine. Whole-study results and caveats: As reported, nearly half of all spike-specific TCRs target variant regions that are unmutated. The donors showed a predominance of white British ancestry and of females, with possible underestimation of clonal diversity. Repertoire sampling occurred only after the peak T cell response.

There are a few counts of this clone. Antigen specificity is unknown. Some clones are missing from TCRdb's copy, which holds only in-frame ones; the method was immunoSEQ multiplex PCR. Found here are roughly 140,000 clones, around nine tenths of them singletons; the top ten hold 3.4%. Source: peripheral blood, taken on day 0 of AZD1222 vaccination. This receptor was taken from an adult in good health.

CDR3 nucleotide sequence: TGTGCCAGCAGCACGGACAGGGGTCCCTATGGCTACACCTTC. As protein: CASSTDRGPYGYTF. The chain joins TRBV5-4 to TRBJ1-2; 9 bases match TRBD1. The germline V gene has CDR1 SGHNT and CDR2 YYREEE (reference sequence). Trimming removed 4 bases from V and 4 bases from J; junction bases left unmatched: 5. CDR3 length equals 14 residues.